This entry lists 24 T cell receptor beta chains sequenced from one sample in a study of blood T cell repertoires in COVID-19. Repertoires were generated with immunoSEQ multiplex PCR, while TCRdb's copy carries only in-frame clones and drops some. The table has some 220,000 clones, approximately 78% seen once; the top ten hold approximately 5.2%. Sequencing used peripheral blood. Receptor source: a woman in her seventies with COVID-19, enrolled during active disease.

The CDR3 bases are TGTGCCAGTAGTATTACCCCTCCGGACAGGAACTATGGCTACACCTTC. Encoded protein: CASSITPPDRNYGYTF. The chain employs TRBV19 and TRBJ1-2, with 7 bases that match TRBD1. Germline CDR1 LNHDA, CDR2 SQIVND (reference sequence). The junction had 9 bases not matched to a gene; V was cut back by 3 bases and J by 2 bases. The length of the CDR3 is 16 residues.

V gene TRBV6-5 combines with J gene TRBJ1-1; TRBD1 matches 8 bases. With V trimmed by 8 bases and J by 8 bases, 4 bases remained unmatched. The length of the CDR3 is 11 residues. The V gene's germline CDR1 is MNHEY and CDR2 SVGAGI. The CDR3 DNA sequence: TGTGCCAGCCATGGACAGGGAGAAGCTTTCTTT. This encodes CASHGQGEAFF.

The chain uses TRBV5-4 and TRBJ2-1, with TRBD1 matching over 9 bases. CDR3 length: 15 amino acids. J was trimmed by 7 bases and V by 4 bases; bases with no gene match: 9. From germline, CDR1 is SGHNT and CDR2 YYREEE (reference sequence). The CDR3 bases are TGTGCCAGCAGCCATCCGGGACAGGGCTGGAATGAGCAGTTCTTC. Its translation is CASSHPGQGWNEQFF.

V and J are TRBV4-3 and TRBJ1-5, with unresolved D. Trimming removed 3 bases at V and 2 bases at J, with 8 bases between. The length of the CDR3 is 14 residues. Germline CDR1 reads LGHNA; CDR2 reads YSLEER. CDR3 nucleotides: TGCGCCAGCAGCCAGGGCAGGCGCAATCAGCCCCAGCATTTT. It encodes CASSQGRRNQPQHF.

The V and J genes are TRBV28 and TRBJ1-5; 7 bases are a match to TRBD1. CDR3 length: 15 amino acids. CDR1 and CDR2 (germline): MDHEN, SYDVKM. V lost 5 bases to trimming and J lost 1 base; unmatched junction nucleotides: 5. CDR3 nucleotide sequence: TGTGCCAGCAGTCCGGGGACAGTAAGCAATCAGCCCCAGCATTTT. Its translation is CASSPGTVSNQPQHF.

DNA of the CDR3: TGTGCCAGCAGTCCCTGGACTAGCGACGAGCAGTACTTC. Its protein is CASSPWTSDEQYF. The chain combines TRBV28 with TRBJ2-7, with 9 bases that match TRBD2. V shed 5 bases, J shed 5 bases, and the junction held 4 bases outside the gene matches. The CDR3 runs 13 residues. CDR1 and CDR2 (germline): MDHEN, SYDVKM.

This chain uses TRBV6-5 with TRBJ2-3; 11 nucleotides line up with TRBD2. The CDR3 runs to 16 residues. V lost 0 bases to trimming and J lost 3 bases; unmatched junction nucleotides: 2. Germline V gene data show CDR1 as MNHEY and CDR2 as SVGAGI. The CDR3 loop reads CASSYSPSGRTDTQYF. CDR3 bases: TGTGCCAGCAGTTACTCTCCTAGCGGGAGGACAGATACGCAGTATTTT.

The chain employs TRBV19 and TRBJ1-1; no clear D. The CDR3 has 14 residues. The germline V gene encodes CDR1 LNHDA and CDR2 SQIVND (reference sequence). Deletions cut 8 bases from V and 1 base from J, with 14 bases between. CDR3 in DNA: TGTGCCAGTTCCCCCGGTCGGGGGAACACTGAAGCTTTCTTT. It yields the protein CASSPGRGNTEAFF.

J is TRBJ1-2 and V is TRBV29-1; 7 nucleotides line up with TRBD1. This CDR3 has 14 residues. The germline V gene has CDR1 SQVTM and CDR2 ANQGSEA. The junction had 10 bases not matched to a gene; V was cut back by 7 bases and J by 2 bases. The DNA of the CDR3 is TGCAGCGCTGTCCCCGGGACAGTAAACTATGGCTACACCTTC. It yields the protein CSAVPGTVNYGYTF.

Points on this clone: The identical CDR3 is also encoded by other nucleotide sequences in the sample. The chain joins TRBV30 to TRBJ1-1; 7 bases agree with TRBD1. Germline CDR1 reads GTSNPN; CDR2 reads SVGIG (reference sequence). The CDR3 consists of 13 residues. V was clipped by 4 bases and J by 0 bases; unmatched bases: 2. The CDR3 sequence is CAWTGQLNTEAFF. DNA for the CDR3: TGTGCCTGGACGGGACAGCTGAACACTGAAGCTTTCTTT.

This CDR3 reads CASSHVAGGEQFF. The CDR3 DNA follows: TGCGCCAGCAGCCATGTAGCGGGAGGGGAGCAGTTCTTC. The chain couples TRBV4-3 to TRBJ2-1; 11 bases are a match to TRBD2. Per the germline V gene, CDR1 is LGHNA and CDR2 is YSLEER. V lost 3 bases, J lost 10 bases, and 2 bases stayed unmatched. This CDR3 spans 13 amino acids.

The J gene is TRBJ2-7, the V gene TRBV12-2; TRBD1 reflects the table's D call only, with no check against the DNA. TRBV12-2 corresponds to a pseudogene. The CDR3 covers 14 residues. The CDR3 is CASRFQVVSYEQYF. In DNA form, the CDR3 reads TGTGCAAGTCGCTTTCAGGTTGTCTCCTACGAGCAGTACTTC.

V and J are TRBV5-4 and TRBJ2-7; possible D gene TRBD1, 6 bases. The V end was cut by 4 bases, the J end by 4 bases, with 24 bases between. The CDR3 runs 17 residues. Per the germline V gene, CDR1 is SGHNT and CDR2 is YYREEE (reference sequence). The CDR3 DNA follows: TGTGCCAGCAGCCCGCCGAGTAGGGGGACACTTAAGTACGAGCAGTACTTC. Translation: CASSPPSRGTLKYEQYF.

The chain has TRBV4-3 and TRBJ2-2; 12 bases line up with TRBD2. Germline V gene lookup returns CDR1 LGHNA and CDR2 YSLEER. Trimming removed 0 bases from V and 4 bases from J; junction bases left unmatched: 12. The CDR3 has 20 residues. This CDR3 is CASSQDVGLAGRWSTGELFF. CDR3 nucleotide sequence: TGCGCCAGCAGCCAAGACGTCGGACTAGCGGGAAGATGGAGCACCGGGGAGCTGTTTTTT.

The chain employs TRBV7-3 and TRBJ2-1; D not certain. Germline V gene data show CDR1 as SGHTA and CDR2 as FQGTGA. The CDR3 is 12 amino acids. Trimming took off 1 base at V and 12 bases at J, with 10 bases between the two ends. The CDR3 DNA reads TGTGCCAGCAGCTTAAGTGACTCACTGCAGTTCTTC. It codes for CASSLSDSLQFF.

The chain has TRBV9 and TRBJ2-3; TRBD1 matches at 7 bases. This CDR3 region has 15 residues. The V segment lost 3 bases and the J segment 2 bases; nucleotides outside the gene matches: 6. Germline V gene lookup returns CDR1 SGDLS and CDR2 YYNGEE. As DNA, the CDR3 is TGTGCCAGCAGCGGACGGGACAGACCCACAGATACGCAGTATTTT. Encoded protein: CASSGRDRPTDTQYF. Using reference TRBV9 and TRBJ2-3 for the parts outside the CDR3, the full variable domain is DSGVTQTPKHLITATGQRVTLRCSPRSGDLSVYWYQQSLDQGLQFLIQYYNGEERAKGNILERFSAQQFPDLHSELNLSSLELGDSALYFCASSGRDRPTDTQYFGPGTRLTVL.

The rearrangement links TRBV20-1 to TRBJ2-5; perhaps TRBD2 as D (5 bases). In germline, CDR1 is DFQATT, CDR2 SNEGSKA (reference sequence). The CDR3 is made up of 11 amino acids. V was pared by 5 bases and J by 10 bases, with 14 bases between. The CDR3 DNA is TGCAGTGCTCGCTTTAAACTAGGCCAGTACTTC. Residues: CSARFKLGQYF.

The CDR3 reads CSVIPRGNEQYF. CDR3 in DNA: TGCAGCGTGATCCCCCGGGGGAACGAGCAGTACTTC. The chain joins TRBV29-1 to TRBJ2-7; a weak D match, TRBD2 (6 bases). Germline values: CDR1 SQVTM, CDR2 ANQGSEA. CDR3 length: 12 amino acids. V was pared by 6 bases and J by 5 bases, with 14 bases between.

This chain links TRBV6-5 with TRBJ2-7; 9 nucleotides align to TRBD2. From germline, CDR1 is MNHEY and CDR2 SVGAGI. There are 16 residues in the CDR3. V shed 2 bases and J 3 bases; nucleotides not matched to a gene: 8. CDR3 sequence (DNA): TGTGCCAGCAGTTACGGGGCGGGAGGGGGGAACTACGAGCAGTACTTC. It encodes CASSYGAGGGNYEQYF.

The chain combines TRBV18 with TRBJ1-1; 10 positions match TRBD1. CDR1 is KGHSH and CDR2 is LQKENI in the germline V gene. CDR3 length: 16 residues. The ends lost 0 bases at V and 6 bases at J; junction bases unmatched: 7. CDR3 nucleotide sequence: TGTGCCAGCTCACCACCAGGGACAGGGGAGGTGGCTGAAGCTTTCTTT. Encoded protein: CASSPPGTGEVAEAFF.

This clone was seen a single time. This chain uses TRBV5-1 with TRBJ1-1, with 7 bases matching TRBD1. The V gene's germline CDR1 is SGHRS and CDR2 YFSETQ. V dropped 4 bases and J dropped 1; count of bases not matched to a gene: 10. CDR3 length equals 16 residues. The CDR3 bases are TGCGCCAGCAGCCGATCAGGGGGAGTTACGAACACTGAAGCTTTCTTT. Its protein product is CASSRSGGVTNTEAFF.

The CDR3 DNA is TGTGCCAGCAGCGATGGGACAGAGCCGAAGGGGAACACCATATATTTT. Its translation is CASSDGTEPKGNTIYF. The chain combines TRBV28 with TRBJ1-3, with 7 bases fitting TRBD1. Germline CDR1 MDHEN, CDR2 SYDVKM. The CDR3 sequence is 16 residues long. J gave up 7 bases and V 6 bases, and 15 bases lay outside the gene matches.

The rearrangement uses TRBV2 and TRBJ2-5; 7 nucleotides line up with TRBD1. The CDR3 extends over 13 amino acids. After removal of 5 bases from V and 7 bases from J, the junction contained 7 bases not matched to a gene. Germline CDR1 and CDR2: SNHLY and FYNNEI. The CDR3 DNA follows: TGTGCCAGCAGTCCCGACAGGGTGGGGACCCAGTACTTC. It yields the protein CASSPDRVGTQYF. Based on the CDR3 plus reference TRBV2 and TRBJ2-5, the full variable domain is EPEVTQTPSHQVTQMGQEVILRCVPISNHLYFYWYRQILGQKVEFLVSFYNNEISEKSEIFDDQFSVERPDGSNFTLKIRSTKLEDSAMYFCASSPDRVGTQYFGPGTRLLVL.

J is TRBJ2-3 and V is TRBV4-3, with TRBD2 matching over 10 bases. V shed 0 bases, J shed 4 bases, and the junction held 7 bases outside the gene matches. CDR1 and CDR2 from the germline V gene are LGHNA and YSLEER. This CDR3 contains 17 residues. The CDR3 coding sequence is TGCGCCAGCAGCCAAGATGGGACTAGCGTGTGGGCAGATACGCAGTATTTT. Translated, it gives CASSQDGTSVWADTQYF.